This T cell receptor (beta chain) was captured by sequencing in a study of control samples from healthy donors and cancer patients. Libraries were prepared by immunoSEQ multiplex PCR; TCRdb keeps only in-frame clonotypes and omits some of them. The sample consists of 95,000 to 100,000 clones, roughly 91% of them appearing once. The V and J ends lost 4 bases and 11 bases, in that order; junction bases with no gene match: 10. The CDR3 extends over 13 amino acids. The germline CDR1 and CDR2 sequences are MGHRA and YSYEKL. The table lists this clone with a count of one. This chain joins TRBV4-1 and TRBJ1-1, with 7 bases aligning to TRBD1. This clonotype was sampled from a man aged 30-40 years in good health. Sequencing used blood. The CDR3 DNA is TGCGCCAGCAGCCCCGACAGGGCTTCTGGGGCTTTCTTT. It specifies CASSPDRASGAFF.